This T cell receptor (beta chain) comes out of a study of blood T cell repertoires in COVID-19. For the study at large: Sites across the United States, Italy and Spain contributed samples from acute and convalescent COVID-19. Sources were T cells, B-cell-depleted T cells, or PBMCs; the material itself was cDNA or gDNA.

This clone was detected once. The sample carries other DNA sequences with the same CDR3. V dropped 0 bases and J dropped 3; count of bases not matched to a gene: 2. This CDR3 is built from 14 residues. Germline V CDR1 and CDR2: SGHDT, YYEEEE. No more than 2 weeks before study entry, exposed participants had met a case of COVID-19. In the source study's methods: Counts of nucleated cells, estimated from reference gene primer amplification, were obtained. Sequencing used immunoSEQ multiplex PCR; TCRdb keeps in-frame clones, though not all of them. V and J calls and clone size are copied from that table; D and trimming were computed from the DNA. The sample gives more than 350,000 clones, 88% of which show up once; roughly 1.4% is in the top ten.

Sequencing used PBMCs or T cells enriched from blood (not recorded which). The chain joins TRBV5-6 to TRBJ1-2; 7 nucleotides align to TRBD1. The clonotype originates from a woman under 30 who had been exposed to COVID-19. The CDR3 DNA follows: TGTGCCAGCAGCTTGGGACAGGGCGACTATGGCTACACCTTC. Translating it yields CASSLGQGDYGYTF.